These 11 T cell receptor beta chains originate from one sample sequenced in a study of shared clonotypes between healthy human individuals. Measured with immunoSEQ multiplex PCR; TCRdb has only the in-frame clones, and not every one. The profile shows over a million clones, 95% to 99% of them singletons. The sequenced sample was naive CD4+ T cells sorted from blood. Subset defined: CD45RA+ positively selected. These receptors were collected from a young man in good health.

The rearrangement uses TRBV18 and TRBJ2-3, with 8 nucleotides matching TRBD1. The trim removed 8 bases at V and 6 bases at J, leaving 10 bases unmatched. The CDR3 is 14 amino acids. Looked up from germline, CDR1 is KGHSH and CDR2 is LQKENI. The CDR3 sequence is CASLRDRTEDTQYF. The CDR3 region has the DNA TGTGCCAGCCTCCGGGACAGGACGGAGGATACGCAGTATTTT.

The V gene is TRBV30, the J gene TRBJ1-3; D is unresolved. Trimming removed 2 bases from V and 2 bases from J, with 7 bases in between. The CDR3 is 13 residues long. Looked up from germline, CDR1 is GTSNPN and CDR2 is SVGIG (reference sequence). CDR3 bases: TGTGCCTGGAGTACGCAAGCTGGAAACACCATATATTTT. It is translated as CAWSTQAGNTIYF.

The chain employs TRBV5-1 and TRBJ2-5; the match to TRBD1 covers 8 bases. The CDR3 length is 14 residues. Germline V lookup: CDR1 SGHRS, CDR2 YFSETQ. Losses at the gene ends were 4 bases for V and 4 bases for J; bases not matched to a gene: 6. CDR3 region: CASSLRGQGETQYF. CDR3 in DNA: TGCGCCAGCAGCCTAAGAGGACAGGGAGAGACCCAGTACTTC.

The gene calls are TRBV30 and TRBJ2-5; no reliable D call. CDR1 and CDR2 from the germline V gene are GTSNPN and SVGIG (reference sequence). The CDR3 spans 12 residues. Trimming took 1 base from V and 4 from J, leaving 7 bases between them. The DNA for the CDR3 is TGTGCCTGGAGTGGAGTGAGAGAGACCCAGTACTTC. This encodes CAWSGVRETQYF.

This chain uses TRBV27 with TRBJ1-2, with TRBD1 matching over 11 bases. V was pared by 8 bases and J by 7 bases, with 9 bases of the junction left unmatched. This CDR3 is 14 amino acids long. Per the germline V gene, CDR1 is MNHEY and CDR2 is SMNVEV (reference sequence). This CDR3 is CASRPGTGGSGYTF. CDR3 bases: TGTGCCAGCCGGCCCGGGACAGGGGGAAGTGGCTACACCTTC.

The CDR3 reads CASSHKGVRTGELFF. CDR3 bases: TGTGCCAGCAGCCATAAAGGGGTTCGGACCGGGGAGCTGTTTTTT. This rearrangement joins TRBV14 to TRBJ2-2; TRBD1 is a possible D gene (5 bases). This CDR3 is 15 amino acids long. The germline V gene encodes CDR1 SGHDN and CDR2 FVKESK. With 3 bases removed from V and 5 bases from J, the gap between germline ends came to 13 bases.

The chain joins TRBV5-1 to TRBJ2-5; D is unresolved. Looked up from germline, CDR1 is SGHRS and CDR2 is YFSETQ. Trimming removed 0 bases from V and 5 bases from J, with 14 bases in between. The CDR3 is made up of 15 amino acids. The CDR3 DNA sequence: TGCGCCAGCAGCTTGGTTTCTCCCGGTCAGGAGACCCAGTACTTC. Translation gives CASSLVSPGQETQYF.

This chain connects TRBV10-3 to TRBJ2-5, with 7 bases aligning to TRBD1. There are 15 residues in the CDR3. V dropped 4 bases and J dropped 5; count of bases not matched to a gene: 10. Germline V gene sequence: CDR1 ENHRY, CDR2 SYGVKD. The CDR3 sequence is CAISGDSWPSETQYF. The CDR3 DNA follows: TGTGCCATCAGTGGGGACAGTTGGCCCAGTGAGACCCAGTACTTC.

CDR3 sequence (DNA): TGCAGCGTTGAAGACCCGGGACAGGGTGGCCACGAGCAGTACTTC. Protein: CSVEDPGQGGHEQYF. This chain uses TRBV29-1 with TRBJ2-7; 9 bases are a match to TRBD1. The CDR3 contains 15 residues. Per the germline V gene, CDR1 is SQVTM and CDR2 is ANQGSEA. J lost 5 bases, V lost 0 bases, and 8 bases had no gene match.

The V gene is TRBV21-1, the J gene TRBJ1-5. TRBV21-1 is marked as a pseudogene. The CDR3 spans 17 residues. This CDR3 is CASSKALSREGNQPQHF. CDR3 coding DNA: TGTGCCAGCAGCAAAGCGCTTAGTAGGGAGGGCAATCAGCCCCAGCATTTT.

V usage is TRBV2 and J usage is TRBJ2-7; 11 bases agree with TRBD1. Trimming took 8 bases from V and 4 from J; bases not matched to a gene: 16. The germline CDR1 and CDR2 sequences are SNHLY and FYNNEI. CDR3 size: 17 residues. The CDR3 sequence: CASFETEGWDRGYEQYF. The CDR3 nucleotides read TGTGCCAGCTTTGAGACTGAAGGGTGGGACAGGGGGTACGAGCAGTACTTC.